The 11 T cell receptor beta chains below come from one sample, sequenced in a study of T cell changes during pregnancy in multiple sclerosis. Sequencing was performed with immunoSEQ multiplex PCR; in TCRdb, only in-frame clones are kept and a portion is missing. This repertoire shows fewer than 150,000 clones, about 96% found once; its top ten account for 0.44%. Specimen: peripheral blood, collected after pregnancy. The receptors were sampled from a female donor with multiple sclerosis, enrolled in a pregnancy study.

This clone occurred once. The chain carries TRBV6-5 and TRBJ2-7, with TRBD2 matching 7 bases. V was pared by 6 bases and J by 1 base, with 6 bases of the junction left unmatched. CDR3 length: 14 residues. Germline values: CDR1 MNHEY, CDR2 SVGAGI. The CDR3 DNA follows: TGTGCCAGCAGAGGCCCGGGACTATCCTACGAGCAGTACTTC. Its protein is CASRGPGLSYEQYF.

The chain uses TRBV7-9 and TRBJ1-1, with a weak D call TRBD1 (6 bases). Germline lookup yields CDR1 SEHNR and CDR2 FQNEAQ (reference sequence). Between the trimmed V and J ends, which lost 2 bases and 7 bases, there was a span of 11 bases. CDR3 size: 13 residues. CDR3 in DNA: TGTGCCAGCAGCTTAAGGGACAAACTTGAAGCTTTCTTT. This sequence encodes CASSLRDKLEAFF.

The gene calls are TRBV27 and TRBJ2-5; 10 nucleotides agree with TRBD2. The trim removed 0 bases at V and 5 bases at J, leaving 6 bases unmatched. The CDR3 runs to 16 residues. The germline CDR1 and CDR2 sequences are MNHEY and SMNVEV (reference sequence). CDR3 loop: CASSLSSGRRLETQYF. The CDR3 bases are TGTGCCAGCAGTTTATCTAGCGGGAGGAGGTTGGAGACCCAGTACTTC.

The rearrangement uses TRBV15 and TRBJ2-6, with D perhaps TRBD1 (6 bases). Germline V gene sequence: CDR1 LNHNV, CDR2 YYDKDF (reference sequence). Trimming removed 5 bases at V and 2 bases at J, with 10 bases between. The CDR3 spans 15 residues. Written as DNA, the CDR3 is TGTGCCACCAGCCGGGACACCGCTGGGGCCAACGTCCTGACTTTC. Amino acids: CATSRDTAGANVLTF.

The chain uses TRBV10-1 and TRBJ1-1; D remains unclear. Germline V CDR1 and CDR2: WNHNN, SYGVQD (reference sequence). V was cut by 7 bases and J by 0 bases, with 15 bases left in between. The CDR3 has 15 amino acids. The CDR3 loop reads CASMHPLEMNTEAFF. Written as DNA, the CDR3 is TGCGCCAGCATGCACCCCTTAGAAATGAACACTGAAGCTTTCTTT.

The chain links TRBV27 to TRBJ2-1; D not resolved. CDR1 and CDR2 from the germline V gene are MNHEY and SMNVEV (reference sequence). Trimming took off 5 bases at V and 5 bases at J, with 16 bases between the two ends. The CDR3 consists of 15 residues. CDR3 region: CASSPLRWLNNEQFF. The CDR3 nucleotides read TGTGCCAGCAGTCCTCTCAGGTGGCTGAACAATGAGCAGTTCTTC.

The chain is built from TRBV6-1 and TRBJ1-5, with D possibly TRBD1 on 5 matching bases. V lost 8 bases to trimming and J lost 1 base, with 12 bases between them. This CDR3 region has 14 residues. Germline V CDR1 and CDR2: MNHNS, SASEGT. Here the CDR3 DNA reads TGTGCCAGCCGGAAGGGGCTCAGCAATCAGCCCCAGCATTTT. It is translated as CASRKGLSNQPQHF.

The J gene is TRBJ2-5, the V gene TRBV29-1; D is undetermined. V was clipped by 5 bases and J by 7 bases, with 8 bases between them. This CDR3 is 10 amino acids long. Germline-derived CDR1 and CDR2 are SQVTM and ANQGSEA. CDR3 protein: CSVSPGTQYF. In nucleotides, the CDR3 is TGCAGCGTTTCGCCCGGGACCCAGTACTTC.

This chain connects TRBV7-6 to TRBJ2-5; TRBD1 aligns across 7 bases. CDR1 SGHVS and CDR2 FNYEAQ come from the germline V gene. Trimming removed 5 bases from V and 7 bases from J; junction bases left unmatched: 13. The CDR3 spans 15 residues. Here the CDR3 reads CASSRGQAEGTTQYF. The CDR3 DNA reads as TGTGCCAGCAGCCGAGGACAGGCGGAAGGTACGACCCAGTACTTC.

The gene calls are TRBV18 and TRBJ2-7, with TRBD2 matching over 7 bases. Unmatched junction bases numbered 7, after V lost 5 bases and J lost 6 bases. The CDR3 length is 13 residues. Germline CDR1 reads KGHSH; CDR2 reads LQKENI. The CDR3: CASSSGLVGEQYF. CDR3 sequence (DNA): TGTGCCAGCTCATCCGGACTAGTTGGCGAGCAGTACTTC.

The V call is TRBV29-1, the J call TRBJ2-1; 7 bases are shared with TRBD2. The germline V gene encodes CDR1 SQVTM and CDR2 ANQGSEA. Trimming removed 8 bases from V and 9 bases from J; junction bases left unmatched: 10. CDR3 length: 12 amino acids. The CDR3: CSTDGTTSEQFF. The CDR3 bases are TGCAGCACCGATGGGACTACATCTGAGCAGTTCTTC.